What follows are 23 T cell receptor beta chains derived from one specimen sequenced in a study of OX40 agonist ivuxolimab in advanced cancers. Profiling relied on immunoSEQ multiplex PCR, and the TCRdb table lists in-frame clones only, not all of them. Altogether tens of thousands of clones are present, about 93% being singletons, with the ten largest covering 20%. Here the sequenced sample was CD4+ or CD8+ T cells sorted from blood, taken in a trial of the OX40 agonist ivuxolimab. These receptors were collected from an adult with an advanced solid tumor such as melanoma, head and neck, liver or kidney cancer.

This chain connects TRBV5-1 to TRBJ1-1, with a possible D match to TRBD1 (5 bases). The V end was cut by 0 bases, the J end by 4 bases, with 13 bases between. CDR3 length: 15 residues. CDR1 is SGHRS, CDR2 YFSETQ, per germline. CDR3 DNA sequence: TGCGCCAGCAGCTTGGTTGGCCAGGGCGGCACTGAAGCTTTCTTT. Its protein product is CASSLVGQGGTEAFF. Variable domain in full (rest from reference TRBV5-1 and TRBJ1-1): KAGVTQTPRYLIKTRGQQVTLSCSPISGHRSVSWYQQTPGQGLQFLFEYFSETQRNKGNFPGRFSGRQFSNSRSEMNVSTLELGDSALYLCASSLVGQGGTEAFFGQGTRLTVV.

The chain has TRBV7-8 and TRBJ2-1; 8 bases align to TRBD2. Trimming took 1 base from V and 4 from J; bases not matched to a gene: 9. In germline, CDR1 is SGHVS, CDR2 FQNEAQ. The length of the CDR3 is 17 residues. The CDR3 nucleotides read TGTGCCAGCAGCTTAGTATCGCGGGAGGCCTATTACAATGAGCAGTTCTTC. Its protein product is CASSLVSREAYYNEQFF.

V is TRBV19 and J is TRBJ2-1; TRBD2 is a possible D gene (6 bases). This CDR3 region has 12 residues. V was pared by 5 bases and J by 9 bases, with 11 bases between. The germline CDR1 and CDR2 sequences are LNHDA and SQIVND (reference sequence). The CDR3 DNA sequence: TGTGCCAGTAGTCGCGGGGTGGGTGAGCAGTTCTTC. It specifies CASSRGVGEQFF.

The CDR3 DNA is TGTGCCTGGAGTGTAGAGGGATTCTCTGGAAACACCATATATTTT. Translation: CAWSVEGFSGNTIYF. The chain is built from TRBV30 and TRBJ1-3; D ambiguous. Germline CDR1 and CDR2: GTSNPN and SVGIG (reference sequence). Deletions cut 0 bases from V and 0 bases from J, with 9 bases between. The CDR3 runs 15 residues.

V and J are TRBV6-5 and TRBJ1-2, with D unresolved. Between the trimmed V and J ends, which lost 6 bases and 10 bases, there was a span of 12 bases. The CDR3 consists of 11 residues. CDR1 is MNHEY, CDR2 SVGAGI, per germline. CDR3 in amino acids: CASSHNGDYTF. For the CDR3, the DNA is TGTGCCAGCAGCCATAACGGTGACTACACCTTC.

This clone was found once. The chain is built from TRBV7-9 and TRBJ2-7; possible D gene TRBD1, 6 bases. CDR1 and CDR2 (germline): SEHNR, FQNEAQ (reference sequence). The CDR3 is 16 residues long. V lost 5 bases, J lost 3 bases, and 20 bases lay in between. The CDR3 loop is CASSPDFGQPDYEQYF. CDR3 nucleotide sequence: TGTGCCAGCAGCCCCGATTTTGGACAGCCAGACTACGAGCAGTACTTC.

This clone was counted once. CDR3 in DNA: TGTGCCAGCACCCAAGGAACACAGGGGAATCCCTACGAGCAGTACTTC. This gives the protein CASTQGTQGNPYEQYF. V gene TRBV28 combines with J gene TRBJ2-7; TRBD1 matches at 7 bases. This CDR3 region has 16 residues. V shed 7 bases, J shed 2 bases, and the junction held 14 bases outside the gene matches. The germline V gene has CDR1 MDHEN and CDR2 SYDVKM.

CDR3 DNA sequence: TGTGCCAGCAGTTTCCTCCGGACAGGATCCTACGAGCAGTACTTC. This codes for CASSFLRTGSYEQYF. The chain employs TRBV28 and TRBJ2-7; 7 bases are a match to TRBD1. The germline V gene has CDR1 MDHEN and CDR2 SYDVKM. J was trimmed by 1 base and V by 3 bases; bases with no gene match: 6. The CDR3 is 15 residues long.

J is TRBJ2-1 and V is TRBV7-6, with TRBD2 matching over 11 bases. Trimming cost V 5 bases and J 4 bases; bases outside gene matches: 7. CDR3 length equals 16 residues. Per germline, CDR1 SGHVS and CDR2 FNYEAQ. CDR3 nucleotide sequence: TGTGCCAGCAGCCCGCGTAGCGGGGGGGCTTACAATGAGCAGTTCTTC. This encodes CASSPRSGGAYNEQFF.

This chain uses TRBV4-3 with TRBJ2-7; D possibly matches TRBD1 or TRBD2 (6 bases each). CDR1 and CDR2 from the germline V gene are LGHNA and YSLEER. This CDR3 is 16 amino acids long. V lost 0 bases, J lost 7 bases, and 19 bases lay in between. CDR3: CASSQDIRGLLGEQYF. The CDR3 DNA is TGCGCCAGCAGCCAAGATATCCGGGGGCTCCTGGGAGAGCAGTACTTC.

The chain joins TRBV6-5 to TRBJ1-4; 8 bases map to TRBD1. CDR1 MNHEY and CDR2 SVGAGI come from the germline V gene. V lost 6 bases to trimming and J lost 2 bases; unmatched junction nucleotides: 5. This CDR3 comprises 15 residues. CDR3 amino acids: CASRRQGITNEKLFF. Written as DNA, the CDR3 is TGTGCCAGCAGGCGACAGGGGATCACTAATGAAAAACTGTTTTTT.

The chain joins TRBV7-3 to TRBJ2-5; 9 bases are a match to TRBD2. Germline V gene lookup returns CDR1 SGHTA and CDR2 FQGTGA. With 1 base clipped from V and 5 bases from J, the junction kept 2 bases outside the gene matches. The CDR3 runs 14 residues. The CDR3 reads CASSLISGSETQYF. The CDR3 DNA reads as TGTGCCAGCAGCTTAATTAGCGGGAGTGAGACCCAGTACTTC.

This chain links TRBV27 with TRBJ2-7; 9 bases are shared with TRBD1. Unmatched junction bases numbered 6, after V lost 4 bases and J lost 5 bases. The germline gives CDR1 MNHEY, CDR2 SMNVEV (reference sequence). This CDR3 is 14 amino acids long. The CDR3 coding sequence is TGTGCCAGCAGTTCACAGGGGGCGCTTAACGAGCAGTACTTC. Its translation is CASSSQGALNEQYF.

The DNA of the CDR3 is TGCGCCAGCAGCCTTTCACAGGGTAACACTGAAGCTTTCTTT. It translates to CASSLSQGNTEAFF. The rearrangement joins TRBV4-1 to TRBJ1-1, with D tentatively TRBD1 (6 bases). V gave up 4 bases and J gave up 2 bases, with 11 bases separating them. Germline CDR1 MGHRA, CDR2 YSYEKL. The CDR3 spans 14 residues.

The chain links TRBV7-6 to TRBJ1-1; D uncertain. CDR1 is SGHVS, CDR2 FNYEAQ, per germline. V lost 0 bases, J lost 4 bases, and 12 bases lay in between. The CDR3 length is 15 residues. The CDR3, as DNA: TGTGCCAGCAGCTTAGCGCGGGGTAGGAGCACTGAAGCTTTCTTT. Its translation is CASSLARGRSTEAFF.

The CDR3 region is CASSHRGAGANVLTF. In DNA, the CDR3 is TGCGCCAGCAGCCACAGAGGGGCTGGGGCCAACGTCCTGACTTTC. This chain links TRBV4-3 with TRBJ2-6; perhaps D is TRBD1 or TRBD2 (5 bases each). The V gene lost 3 bases and the J gene lost 2 bases, with 8 bases spanning the gap. CDR1 LGHNA and CDR2 YSLEER come from the germline V gene. The CDR3 spans 15 residues.

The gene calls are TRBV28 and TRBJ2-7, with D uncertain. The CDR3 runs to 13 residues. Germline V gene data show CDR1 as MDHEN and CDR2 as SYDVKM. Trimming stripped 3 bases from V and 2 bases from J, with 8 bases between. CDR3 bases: TGTGCCAGCAGTTTTAAGGTCACCTACGAGCAGTACTTC. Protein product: CASSFKVTYEQYF.

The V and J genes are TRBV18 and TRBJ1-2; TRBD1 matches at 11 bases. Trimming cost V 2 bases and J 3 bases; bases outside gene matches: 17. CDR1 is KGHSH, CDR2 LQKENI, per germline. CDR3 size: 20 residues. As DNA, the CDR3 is TGTGCCAGCTCACCAGGAGCAGGACAGGGGGCGTTTGGCGACTACTATGGCTACACCTTC. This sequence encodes CASSPGAGQGAFGDYYGYTF.

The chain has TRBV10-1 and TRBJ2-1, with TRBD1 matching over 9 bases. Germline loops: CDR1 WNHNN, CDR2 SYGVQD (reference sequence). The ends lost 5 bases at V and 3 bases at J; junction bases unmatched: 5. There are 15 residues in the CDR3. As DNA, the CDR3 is TGCGCCAGCAGTAAGGGACAGGGAGTCTACAATGAGCAGTTCTTC. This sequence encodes CASSKGQGVYNEQFF.

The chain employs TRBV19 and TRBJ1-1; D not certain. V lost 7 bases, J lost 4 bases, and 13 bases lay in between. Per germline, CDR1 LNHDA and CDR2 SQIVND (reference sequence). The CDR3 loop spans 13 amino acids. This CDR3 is CASTPGVLTEAFF. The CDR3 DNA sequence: TGTGCCAGTACCCCCGGTGTTCTCACTGAAGCTTTCTTT.

Here the CDR3 DNA reads TGTGCCAGCAGCCGACTAGCTTCCTACAATGAGCAGTTCTTC. This gives the protein CASSRLASYNEQFF. V gene TRBV6-1 combines with J gene TRBJ2-1; 7 bases map to TRBD2. Germline V gene lookup returns CDR1 MNHNS and CDR2 SASEGT. V gave up 6 bases and J gave up 1 base; unmatched junction bases: 3. The CDR3 contains 14 residues.

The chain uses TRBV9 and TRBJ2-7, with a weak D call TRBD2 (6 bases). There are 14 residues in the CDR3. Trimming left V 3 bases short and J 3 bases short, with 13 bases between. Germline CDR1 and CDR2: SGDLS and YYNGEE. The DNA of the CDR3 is TGTGCCAGCAGCGCACGGGAGCGGAACTACGAGCAGTACTTC. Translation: CASSARERNYEQYF.

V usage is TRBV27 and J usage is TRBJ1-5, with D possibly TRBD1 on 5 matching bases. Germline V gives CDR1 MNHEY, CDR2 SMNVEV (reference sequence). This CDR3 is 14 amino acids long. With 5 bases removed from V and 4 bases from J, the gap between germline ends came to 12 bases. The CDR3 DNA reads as TGTGCCAGCAGTCCCCACGGGGGAAATCAGCCCCAGCATTTT. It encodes CASSPHGGNQPQHF.